This T cell receptor (beta chain) was sequenced for a study of OX40 agonist ivuxolimab in advanced cancers. Findings and caveats of the study: Clonal expansion from baseline to week 6 occurred in both CD4+ and CD8+ T cells.

The table came from immunoSEQ multiplex PCR; TCRdb's copy has only in-frame clones and leaves some out. The data hold some 60,000 clones, with about 89% observed a single time. A word on this clone: Antigen unknown.

V lost 3 bases and J 6 bases, leaving 21 bases between the germline ends. This CDR3 has 17 amino acids. Germline CDR1 is SGHTA and CDR2 is FQGNSA. The chain recombines TRBV7-2 with TRBJ1-5, with TRBD1 as a possible D gene (6 bases). The specimen was CD4+ or CD8+ T cells sorted from blood, collected in a trial of the OX40 agonist ivuxolimab. This receptor was taken from an adult with an advanced solid tumor such as melanoma, head and neck, liver or kidney cancer. The CDR3 sequence: CASSFRSGGPDVQPQHF. In nucleotides, the CDR3 is TGTGCCAGCAGCTTCCGGTCCGGGGGCCCCGACGTTCAGCCCCAGCATTTT.